The sample holds one count of the clone carrying this TCR beta chain. Its antigen is undetermined. One base away lies a much larger clone, so this may be a sequencing read error. Other DNA sequences in this sample translate to the same CDR3. Trimming pared 1 base from V and 1 base from J, leaving 10 bases between. The germline gives CDR1 MGHRA, CDR2 YSYEKL. The CDR3 runs 15 residues. No patient received treatment before thyroid surgery. As processed by the authors: Across clinicopathological groups, CDR3 differences served as the basis for building a distant-metastasis classifier for papillary thyroid cancer. TCRdb reanalyzed the PCR reads with MiXCR. The V and J calls and clone size come from TCRdb's table, not from the authors' own analysis. The sample has about 69,000 clones; more than 13% are singletons. This sample stems from a study of metastatic and nonmetastatic thyroid tumors. Whole-study context: Comparative analysis of repertoires was undertaken across blood and tumor or nodule tissue obtained from malignant and benign thyroid patients. Study-level findings and limits: When malignant thyroid tumors were compared with benign nodules, TCR beta diversity was reportedly significantly higher in the malignant tumors. This held in both blood and tumor samples.

The V call is TRBV4-1, the J call TRBJ2-5; D remains unclear. Sequencing was done on a sample of blood. The receptor comes from a male donor with papillary thyroid cancer or a benign thyroid nodule (not recorded which). Some clones in this sample may be carry-over from other donors' samples. CDR3 in amino acids: CASSQVALSQETQYF. The CDR3 DNA reads TGCGCCAGCAGCCAAGTAGCATTGAGCCAAGAGACCCAGTACTTC.